This TCR beta chain came from a study of T cell responses to AZD1222 COVID-19 vaccine. V was clipped by 7 bases and J by 0 bases, with 13 bases between them. The CDR3 consists of 15 residues. Germline values: CDR1 LNHDA, CDR2 SQIVND (reference sequence). Using immunoSEQ multiplex PCR, the repertoire was profiled, and TCRdb retains in-frame clones only, with some absent. The repertoire holds approximately 130,000 clones, with around 90% as singletons. The sample in question was peripheral blood, obtained 28 days after the second dose of the MenACWY control vaccine. The receptor was isolated from an adult who received the MenACWY meningococcal vaccine as a control. The gene calls are TRBV19 and TRBJ1-5; D is unclear. CDR3 sequence: CASTTSVDSNQPQHF. The CDR3 DNA follows: TGTGCCAGTACTACCTCGGTAGATAGCAATCAGCCCCAGCATTTT. The whole variable domain, filled in from reference TRBV19 and TRBJ1-5, reads DGGITQSPKYLFRKEGQNVTLSCEQNLNHDAMYWYRQDPGQGLRLIYYSQIVNDFQKGDIAEGYSVSREKKESFPLTVTSAQKNPTAFYLCASTTSVDSNQPQHFGDGTRLSIL.